These 26 T cell receptor beta chains originate from one sample sequenced in a study of identical twins. TCRdb ran MiXCR on the 5' RACE reads and lists one entry per CDR3 protein. The table records fewer than 250,000 distinct CDR3 sequences, about 7.3% of them present only once. These same records also appear under a second study, on yellow fever vaccine responses in identical twins.

Sequencing was performed on memory (CD45RO+) T cells sorted from blood. All receptors come from a woman under 30 in good health.

This clonotype was counted between two and nine times. The chain links TRBV20-1 to TRBJ2-5; the match to TRBD2 covers 7 bases. Losses at the gene ends were 5 bases for V and 5 bases for J; bases not matched to a gene: 11. In germline, CDR1 is DFQATT, CDR2 SNEGSKA (reference sequence). The CDR3 has 14 residues. The CDR3 DNA is TGCAGTGCTCCCAGCGGGGTTGCTGGGGAGACCCAGTACTTC. Its translation: CSAPSGVAGETQYF.

In its sample, this clonotype was seen a few times. The rearrangement uses TRBV19 and TRBJ2-3; D possibly matches TRBD1 or TRBD2 (5 bases each). Deletions cut 3 bases from V and 0 bases from J, with 13 bases between. This CDR3 contains 16 residues. Germline V lookup: CDR1 LNHDA, CDR2 SQIVND (reference sequence). The CDR3 region has the DNA TGTGCCAGTAGTATTGGGGGAGTAAGGAGCACAGATACGCAGTATTTT. Residues: CASSIGGVRSTDTQYF.

This clonotype was observed many times. The chain uses TRBV5-1 and TRBJ2-1; no reliable D call. V was shortened by 0 bases and J by 8 bases, with 12 bases between the two germline ends. The CDR3 has 14 amino acids. The germline gives CDR1 SGHRS, CDR2 YFSETQ. CDR3 sequence (DNA): TGCGCCAGCAGCTTGGCTTGGGTGGACCATGAGCAGTTCTTC. Translating gives CASSLAWVDHEQFF.

The genes are TRBV5-1 and TRBJ2-3; D unresolved. V lost 0 bases and J 4 bases, leaving 12 bases between the germline ends. The CDR3 runs 15 residues. Germline V gives CDR1 SGHRS, CDR2 YFSETQ. CDR3 protein: CASSLVVRWADTQYF. CDR3 in DNA: TGCGCCAGCAGCTTGGTAGTAAGGTGGGCAGATACGCAGTATTTT.

This clonotype was counted between two and nine times. This chain uses TRBV4-1 with TRBJ2-2, with 12 bases matching TRBD2. Trimming took 0 bases from V and 0 from J; bases not matched to a gene: 11. CDR3 length: 21 residues. CDR1 is MGHRA and CDR2 is YSYEKL in the germline V gene. This CDR3 is CASSQDPSGLAGGTNTGELFF. The CDR3 DNA reads as TGCGCCAGCAGCCAAGATCCCTCGGGACTAGCGGGCGGAACGAACACCGGGGAGCTGTTTTTT.

The CDR3 sequence is CASSSGGAVIYGYTF. CDR3 bases: TGCGCCAGCAGTTCTGGCGGGGCCGTCATATATGGCTACACCTTC. V and J are TRBV5-1 and TRBJ1-2, with D maybe TRBD1 (5 bases). The CDR3 has 15 residues. From germline, CDR1 is SGHRS and CDR2 YFSETQ. V was clipped by 5 bases and J by 5 bases, with 19 bases between them.

The chain combines TRBV28 with TRBJ2-7, with a possible D match to TRBD2 (6 bases). The CDR3 has 14 residues. Germline V gene lookup returns CDR1 MDHEN and CDR2 SYDVKM. V was cut by 6 bases and J by 6 bases, with 18 bases left in between. The CDR3 nucleotides are TGTGCCAGCAGCCCGATTACGGGAGACCGCGAGCAGTACTTC. Translation gives CASSPITGDREQYF.

In its sample, this clonotype was seen a few times. The chain has TRBV6-6 and TRBJ1-1; D remains ambiguous. The CDR3 sequence is 12 residues long. Germline values: CDR1 MNHNY, CDR2 SVGAGI (reference sequence). V was shortened by 7 bases and J by 4 bases, with 10 bases between the two germline ends. DNA for the CDR3: TGTGCCAGCACAGGCAGACTCACTGAAGCTTTCTTT. Encoded protein: CASTGRLTEAFF.

At least ten counts were recorded for this clonotype. This chain joins TRBV20-1 and TRBJ2-1; 9 positions match TRBD2. This CDR3 has 15 amino acids. With V trimmed by 6 bases and J by 8 bases, 14 bases remained unmatched. Germline V gene lookup returns CDR1 DFQATT and CDR2 SNEGSKA (reference sequence). As DNA, the CDR3 is TGCAGTGCGGAGAAGACTAGCGGAGGGAGCGATGAGCAGTTCTTC. Translation: CSAEKTSGGSDEQFF.

In this sample, this clonotype turned up many times. V is TRBV12-3 or TRBV12-4 and J is TRBJ2-3; 9 bases fit TRBD2. CDR3 length: 16 amino acids. J lost 3 bases, V lost 5 bases, and 9 bases had no gene match. CDR3: CASSRRLAGETDTQYF. The DNA for the CDR3 is TGTGCCAGCAGTCGCCGGTTAGCGGGAGAGACAGATACGCAGTATTTT.

The chain uses TRBV5-5 and TRBJ1-1, with TRBD1 matching over 7 bases. Trimming cost V 5 bases and J 6 bases; bases outside gene matches: 10. The CDR3 is 14 residues long. Germline-derived CDR1 and CDR2 are SGHKS and YYEKEE (reference sequence). CDR3 nucleotide sequence: TGTGCCAGCAGGAGGGTACAGGGGTTCGCTGAAGCTTTCTTT. Residues: CASRRVQGFAEAFF.

This clonotype was counted at least ten times. The chain links TRBV12-3 or TRBV12-4 to TRBJ2-1; D may be TRBD2 (5 bases). The CDR3 runs to 15 residues. Trimming shortened V by 6 bases and J by 7 bases, and 19 bases separated the two germline ends. CDR3 sequence: CASSLGLGGRNEQFF. The CDR3 nucleotides are TGTGCCAGCAGCCTTGGACTTGGCGGAAGAAATGAGCAGTTCTTC.

This clonotype was counted ten times or more. This rearrangement joins TRBV29-1 to TRBJ2-3, with D possibly being TRBD2 (5 bases). This CDR3 has 14 residues. V lost 6 bases and J 2 bases, leaving 15 bases between the germline ends. The germline gives CDR1 SQVTM, CDR2 ANQGSEA. The DNA for the CDR3 is TGCAGCGTGCCACTAGTAGGCAACACAGATACGCAGTATTTT. Its protein is CSVPLVGNTDTQYF.

This clonotype occurred many times. The chain is built from TRBV7-9 and TRBJ1-5; D is possibly TRBD1 (6 bases). The CDR3 covers 15 residues. Trimming pared 0 bases from V and 2 bases from J, leaving 8 bases between. The germline V gene has CDR1 SEHNR and CDR2 FQNEAQ (reference sequence). The CDR3: CASSLAGGGNQPQHF. Here the CDR3 DNA reads TGTGCCAGCAGCTTAGCCGGGGGCGGCAATCAGCCCCAGCATTTT.

The rearrangement links TRBV5-1 to TRBJ2-5; D is unclear. The CDR3 extends over 12 amino acids. The germline V gene has CDR1 SGHRS and CDR2 YFSETQ. The V and J ends lost 4 bases and 2 bases respectively, with 6 bases between them. The DNA of the CDR3 is TGCGCCAGCAGCAGGGTGCAAGAGACCCAGTACTTC. Residues: CASSRVQETQYF.

The chain employs TRBV6-4 and TRBJ1-6; TRBD1 matches 11 bases. Germline trimming cut 2 bases from V and 9 bases from J; bases unmatched to any gene: 0. Germline CDR1 is MRHNA and CDR2 is SNTAGT. The CDR3 covers 14 residues. The chain's CDR3 is CASSDGTGGSPLHF. In nucleotides, the CDR3 is TGTGCCAGCAGTGACGGGACAGGGGGTTCACCCCTCCACTTT.

This chain joins TRBV3-1 and TRBJ2-2, with D tentatively TRBD1 (8 bases). Deletions cut 4 bases from V and 9 bases from J, with 21 bases between. CDR3 length: 16 residues. Germline loops: CDR1 LGHDT, CDR2 YNNKEL (reference sequence). The DNA of the CDR3 is TGTGCCAGCAGCCCATCTGGCACAGGGGGGGCATGGGAGCTGTTTTTT. It codes for CASSPSGTGGAWELFF.

The chain couples TRBV6-1 to TRBJ2-3; 7 nucleotides align to TRBD2. V shed 8 bases, J shed 1 base, and the junction held 6 bases outside the gene matches. Looked up from germline, CDR1 is MNHNS and CDR2 is SASEGT. This CDR3 comprises 14 residues. This CDR3 reads CASGGGGGTDTQYF. The CDR3 DNA reads as TGTGCCAGCGGGGGGGGAGGAGGCACAGATACGCAGTATTTT.

The chain links TRBV4-1 to TRBJ2-2; no reliable D call. The CDR3 is made up of 12 amino acids. CDR1 and CDR2 (germline): MGHRA, YSYEKL. Trimming took 4 bases from V and 5 from J, leaving 5 bases between them. The CDR3: CASSPSTGELFF. The CDR3 bases are TGCGCCAGCAGCCCGTCTACCGGGGAGCTGTTTTTT.

This clonotype was counted a few times. J is TRBJ2-1 and V is TRBV29-1; no definite D call. With 0 bases removed from V and 0 bases from J, the gap between germline ends came to 12 bases. Germline CDR1 reads SQVTM; CDR2 reads ANQGSEA. This CDR3 comprises 16 residues. The CDR3 nucleotides read TGCAGCGTTGAAGATTTAGCTCCCAGCTCCTACAATGAGCAGTTCTTC. This gives the protein CSVEDLAPSSYNEQFF.

This clonotype was counted at least ten times. This chain uses TRBV12-3 or TRBV12-4 with TRBJ1-1, with 10 bases fitting TRBD1. The CDR3 has 15 residues. V gave up 6 bases and J gave up 4 bases; unmatched junction bases: 8. The chain's CDR3 is CASSRDRGLSTEAFF. The CDR3 DNA is TGTGCCAGCAGCCGGGACAGGGGCCTGAGCACTGAAGCTTTCTTT.

This clonotype was seen at least ten times. The chain uses TRBV7-2 and TRBJ2-3; D is perhaps TRBD1 (6 bases). V was cut by 4 bases and J by 2 bases, with 10 bases left in between. The CDR3 contains 14 residues. The germline CDR1 and CDR2 sequences are SGHTA and FQGNSA. In nucleotides, the CDR3 is TGTGCCAGCAGCTCAAGACAGGACACAGATACGCAGTATTTT. Translating it yields CASSSRQDTDTQYF.

The rearrangement uses TRBV5-1 and TRBJ2-1, with D perhaps TRBD2 (6 bases). The CDR3 covers 15 residues. CDR1 and CDR2 (germline): SGHRS, YFSETQ. V was pared by 0 bases and J by 8 bases, with 15 bases between. The CDR3 coding sequence is TGCGCCAGCAGCTTGGTGTGGGGGGTCGAGTATGAGCAGTTCTTC. Protein: CASSLVWGVEYEQFF. The full variable domain, rest sourced from reference TRBV5-1 and TRBJ2-1, is KAGVTQTPRYLIKTRGQQVTLSCSPISGHRSVSWYQQTPGQGLQFLFEYFSETQRNKGNFPGRFSGRQFSNSRSEMNVSTLELGDSALYLCASSLVWGVEYEQFFGPGTRLTVL.

A few counts support this clonotype. The chain has TRBV28 and TRBJ1-2; D is unresolved. CDR3 size: 11 residues. Germline CDR1 MDHEN, CDR2 SYDVKM. Trimming pared 5 bases from V and 10 bases from J, leaving 11 bases between. CDR3: CASSVTRIYTF. CDR3 in DNA: TGTGCCAGCAGTGTGACAAGAATCTACACCTTC.

This clonotype was counted a few times. The rearrangement links TRBV5-5 to TRBJ2-1; no clear D gene. With 6 bases removed from V and 2 bases from J, the gap between germline ends came to 15 bases. The CDR3 sequence is 15 residues long. Per germline, CDR1 SGHKS and CDR2 YYEKEE (reference sequence). CDR3 protein: CASIPGPLAYNEQFF. The CDR3 DNA reads TGTGCCAGCATCCCCGGGCCCCTGGCCTACAATGAGCAGTTCTTC.

The chain links TRBV20-1 to TRBJ2-2, with 10 bases identical to TRBD2. V lost 4 bases, J lost 7 bases, and 6 bases stayed unmatched. This CDR3 spans 14 amino acids. Germline lookup yields CDR1 DFQATT and CDR2 SNEGSKA (reference sequence). In DNA, the CDR3 is TGCAGTGCTACCACTAGCGGGAAAGACGGGGAGCTGTTTTTT. Its translation is CSATTSGKDGELFF.